This note documents a single T cell receptor (beta chain) sequence. Its antigen is not known. CDR3 length equals 13 residues. V was pared by 7 bases and J by 4 bases, with 6 bases of the junction left unmatched. Germline V gene data show CDR1 as SQVTM and CDR2 as ANQGSEA. This entry is derived from a study of blood T cells in healthy people across ages. A second PCR of roughly 6 to 12 cycles used a sample-barcoded 5' primer and a J-beta primer mix. TCRdb passed the 5' RACE reads through MiXCR, listing each CDR3 protein once. The sample contains about 570,000 distinct CDR3 sequences, approximately 27% of which appear only once. Study-level results: Aged donors had fewer naive CD4+ cells and lower diversity than long-lived donors.

The chain links TRBV29-1 to TRBJ2-5, with 10 bases matching TRBD1. This TCR derives from a woman in her 70s in good health. The sample consisted of blood. The CDR3 reads CSADRGLGETQYF. The CDR3 region has the DNA TGCAGCGCCGACAGGGGGCTAGGAGAGACCCAGTACTTC.